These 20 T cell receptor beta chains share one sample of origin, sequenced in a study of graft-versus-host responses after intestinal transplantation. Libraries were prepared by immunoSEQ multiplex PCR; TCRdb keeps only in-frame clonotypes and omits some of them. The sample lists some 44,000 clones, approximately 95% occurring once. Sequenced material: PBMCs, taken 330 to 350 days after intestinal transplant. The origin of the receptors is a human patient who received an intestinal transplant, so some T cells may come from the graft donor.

Here the CDR3 reads CASSYRNEQFF. The CDR3 DNA follows: TGTGCCAGCAGTTACCGGAATGAGCAGTTCTTC. This chain connects TRBV6-5 to TRBJ2-1; D gene uncertain. Trimming shortened V by 2 bases and J by 7 bases, and 3 bases separated the two germline ends. This CDR3 spans 11 amino acids. Germline V gene data show CDR1 as MNHEY and CDR2 as SVGAGI.

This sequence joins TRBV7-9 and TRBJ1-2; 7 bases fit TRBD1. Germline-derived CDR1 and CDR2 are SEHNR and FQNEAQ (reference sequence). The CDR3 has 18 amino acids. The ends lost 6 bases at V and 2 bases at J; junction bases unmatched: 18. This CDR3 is CASRRQGYPEGLNYGYTF. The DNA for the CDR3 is TGTGCCAGCAGACGACAGGGCTATCCAGAGGGGCTAAACTATGGCTACACCTTC.

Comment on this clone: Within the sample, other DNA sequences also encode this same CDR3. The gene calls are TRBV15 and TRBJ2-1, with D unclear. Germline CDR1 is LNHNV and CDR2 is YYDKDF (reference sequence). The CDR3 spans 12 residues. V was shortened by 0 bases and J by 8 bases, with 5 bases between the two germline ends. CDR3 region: CATSRDRDEQFF. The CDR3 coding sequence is TGTGCCACCAGCAGAGATAGAGATGAGCAGTTCTTC.

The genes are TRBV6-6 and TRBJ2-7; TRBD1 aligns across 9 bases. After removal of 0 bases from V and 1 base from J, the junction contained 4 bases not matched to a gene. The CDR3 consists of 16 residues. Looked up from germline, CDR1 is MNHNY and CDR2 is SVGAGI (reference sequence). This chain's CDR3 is CASSYSGTGRSYEQYF. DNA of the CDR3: TGTGCCAGCAGTTACTCCGGGACAGGGAGATCCTACGAGCAGTACTTC.

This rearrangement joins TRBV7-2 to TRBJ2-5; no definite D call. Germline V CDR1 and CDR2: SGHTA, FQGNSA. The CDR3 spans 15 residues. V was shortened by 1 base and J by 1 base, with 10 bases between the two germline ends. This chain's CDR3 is CASSLGVATQETQYF. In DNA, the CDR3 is TGTGCCAGCAGCTTAGGGGTGGCGACCCAAGAGACCCAGTACTTC.

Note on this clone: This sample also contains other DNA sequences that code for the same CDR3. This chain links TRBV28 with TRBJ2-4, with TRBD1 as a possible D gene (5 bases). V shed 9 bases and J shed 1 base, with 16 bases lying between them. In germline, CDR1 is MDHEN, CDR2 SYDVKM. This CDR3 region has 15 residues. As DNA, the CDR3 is TGTGCCAGTAGTAGCAGGGTGGGGGCCAAAAACATTCAGTACTTC. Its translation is CASSSRVGAKNIQYF.

CDR3 nucleotide sequence: TGTGCCAGCAGCTCCCTGGGGCGGGGGGGCCTAGAGGAGCAGTTCTTC. This sequence encodes CASSSLGRGGLEEQFF. This rearrangement joins TRBV9 to TRBJ2-1; 9 positions agree with TRBD2. This CDR3 has 16 amino acids. Germline V gene lookup returns CDR1 SGDLS and CDR2 YYNGEE. V lost 4 bases to trimming and J lost 10 bases; unmatched junction nucleotides: 15.

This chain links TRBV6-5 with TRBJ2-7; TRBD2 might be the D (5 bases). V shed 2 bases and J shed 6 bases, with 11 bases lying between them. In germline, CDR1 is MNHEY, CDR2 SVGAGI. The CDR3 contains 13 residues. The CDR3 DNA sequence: TGTGCCAGCAGTTACGGTCGGACTTCCGAGCAGTACTTC. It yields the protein CASSYGRTSEQYF.

CDR3 bases: TGCGCCAGCAGCTTGGAAGCTCCGGGACAGGGGCCTTCTAACTATGGCTACACCTTC. This encodes CASSLEAPGQGPSNYGYTF. This rearrangement joins TRBV5-1 to TRBJ1-2; 10 bases map to TRBD1. V trimming: 0 bases; J trimming: 0 bases; junction bases outside the gene matches: 11. CDR1 is SGHRS, CDR2 YFSETQ, per germline. This CDR3 is 19 amino acids long.

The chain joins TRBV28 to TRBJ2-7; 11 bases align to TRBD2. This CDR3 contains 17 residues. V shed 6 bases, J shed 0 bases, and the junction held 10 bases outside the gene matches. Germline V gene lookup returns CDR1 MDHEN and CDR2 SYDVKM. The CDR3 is CASRQGLAGGPSYEQYF. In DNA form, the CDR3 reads TGTGCCAGCAGACAAGGACTAGCGGGTGGCCCCTCCTACGAGCAGTACTTC.

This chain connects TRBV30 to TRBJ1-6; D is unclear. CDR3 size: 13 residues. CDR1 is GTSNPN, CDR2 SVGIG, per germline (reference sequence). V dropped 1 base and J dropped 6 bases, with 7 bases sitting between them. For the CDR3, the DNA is TGTGCCTGGAGTGGGCAGATTAATTCACCCCTCCACTTT. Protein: CAWSGQINSPLHF.

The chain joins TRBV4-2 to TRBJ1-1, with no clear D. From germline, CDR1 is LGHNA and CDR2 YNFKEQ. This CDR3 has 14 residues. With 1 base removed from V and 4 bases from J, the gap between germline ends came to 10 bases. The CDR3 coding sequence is TGTGCCAGCAGCCAAGGTGTACTTGGCACTGAAGCTTTCTTT. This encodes CASSQGVLGTEAFF.

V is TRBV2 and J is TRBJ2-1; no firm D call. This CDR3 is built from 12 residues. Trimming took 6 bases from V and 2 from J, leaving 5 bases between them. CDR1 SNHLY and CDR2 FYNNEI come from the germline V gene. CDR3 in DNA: TGTGCCAGCAGCGATCCCTACAATGAGCAGTTCTTC. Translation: CASSDPYNEQFF.

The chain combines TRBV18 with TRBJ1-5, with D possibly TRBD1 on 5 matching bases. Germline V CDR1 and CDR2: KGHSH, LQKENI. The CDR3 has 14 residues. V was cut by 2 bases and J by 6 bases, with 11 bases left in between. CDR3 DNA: TGTGCCAGCTCACCATCGGGGGGGACTCAGCCCCAGCATTTT. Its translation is CASSPSGGTQPQHF.

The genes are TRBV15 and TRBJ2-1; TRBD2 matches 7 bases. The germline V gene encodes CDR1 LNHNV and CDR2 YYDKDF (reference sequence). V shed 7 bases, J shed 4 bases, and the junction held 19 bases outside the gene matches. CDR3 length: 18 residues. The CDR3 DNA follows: TGTGCCACCAACGACGAAGGGCCTAGCGGATCGTCATACAATGAGCAGTTCTTC. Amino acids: CATNDEGPSGSSYNEQFF.

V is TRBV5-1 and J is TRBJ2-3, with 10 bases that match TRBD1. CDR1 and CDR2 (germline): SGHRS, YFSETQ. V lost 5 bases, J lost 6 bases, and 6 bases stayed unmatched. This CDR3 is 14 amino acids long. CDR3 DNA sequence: TGCGCCAGCAGGACAGGGGGCGCGGTTGATACGCAGTATTTT. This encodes CASRTGGAVDTQYF.

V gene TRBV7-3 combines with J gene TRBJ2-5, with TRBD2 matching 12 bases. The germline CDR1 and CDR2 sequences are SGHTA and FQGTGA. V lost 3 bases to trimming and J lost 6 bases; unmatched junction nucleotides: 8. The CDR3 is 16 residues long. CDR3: CASSLLAGGPSQTQYF. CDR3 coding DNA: TGTGCCAGCAGCTTGCTAGCGGGAGGGCCCTCGCAGACCCAGTACTTC. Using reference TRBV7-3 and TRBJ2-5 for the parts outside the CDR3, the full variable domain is GAGVSQTPSNKVTEKGKYVELRCDPISGHTALYWYRQSLGQGPEFLIYFQGTGAADDSGLPNDRFFAVRPEGSVSTLKIQRTERGDSAVYLCASSLLAGGPSQTQYFGPGTRLLVL.

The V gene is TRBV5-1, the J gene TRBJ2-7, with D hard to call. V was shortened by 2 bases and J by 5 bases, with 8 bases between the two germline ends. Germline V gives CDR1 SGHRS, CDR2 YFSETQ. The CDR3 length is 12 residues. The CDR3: CASSFEVNEQYF. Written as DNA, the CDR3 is TGCGCCAGCAGCTTTGAGGTCAACGAGCAGTACTTC.

CDR3 sequence: CASSETNRGGYEQYF. The CDR3 DNA reads TGTGCCAGCTCAGAAACCAACAGGGGCGGGTACGAGCAGTACTTC. V is TRBV18 and J is TRBJ2-7; 7 bases map to TRBD1. CDR1 KGHSH and CDR2 LQKENI come from the germline V gene. V gave up 5 bases and J gave up 4 bases; unmatched junction bases: 11. The CDR3 has 15 residues.

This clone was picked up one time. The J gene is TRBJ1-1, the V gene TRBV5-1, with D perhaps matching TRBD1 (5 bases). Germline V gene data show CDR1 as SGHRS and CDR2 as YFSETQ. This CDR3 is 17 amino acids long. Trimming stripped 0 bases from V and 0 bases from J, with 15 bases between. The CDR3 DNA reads TGCGCCAGCAGCTTGGGGCAGGGACTCCTTATGAACACTGAAGCTTTCTTT. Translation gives CASSLGQGLLMNTEAFF.